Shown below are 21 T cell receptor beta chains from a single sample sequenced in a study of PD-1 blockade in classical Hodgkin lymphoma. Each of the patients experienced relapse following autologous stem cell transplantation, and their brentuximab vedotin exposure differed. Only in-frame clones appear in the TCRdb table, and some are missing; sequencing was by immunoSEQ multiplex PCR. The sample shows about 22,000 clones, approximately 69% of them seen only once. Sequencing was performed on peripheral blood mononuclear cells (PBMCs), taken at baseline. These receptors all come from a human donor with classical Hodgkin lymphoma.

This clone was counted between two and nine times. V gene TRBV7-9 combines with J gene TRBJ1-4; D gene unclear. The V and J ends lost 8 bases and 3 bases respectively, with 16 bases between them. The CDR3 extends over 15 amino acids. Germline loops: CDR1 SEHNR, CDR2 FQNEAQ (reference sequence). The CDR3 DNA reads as TGTGCCAGCTCCCCTCGGGGTGCTTCTAATGAAAAACTGTTTTTT. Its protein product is CASSPRGASNEKLFF.

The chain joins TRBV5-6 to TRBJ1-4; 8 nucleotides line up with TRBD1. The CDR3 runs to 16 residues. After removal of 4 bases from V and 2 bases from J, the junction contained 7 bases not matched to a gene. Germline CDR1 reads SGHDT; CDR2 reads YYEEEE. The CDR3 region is CASSGVTGVTNEKLFF. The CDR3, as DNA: TGTGCCAGCAGCGGAGTGACAGGGGTGACTAATGAAAAACTGTTTTTT.

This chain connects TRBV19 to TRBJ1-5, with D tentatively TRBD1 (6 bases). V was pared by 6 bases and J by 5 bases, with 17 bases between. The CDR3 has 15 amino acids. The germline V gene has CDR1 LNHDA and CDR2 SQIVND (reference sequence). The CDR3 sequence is CASSPAGELYQPQHF. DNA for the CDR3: TGTGCCAGTAGCCCGGCAGGGGAACTCTATCAGCCCCAGCATTTT.

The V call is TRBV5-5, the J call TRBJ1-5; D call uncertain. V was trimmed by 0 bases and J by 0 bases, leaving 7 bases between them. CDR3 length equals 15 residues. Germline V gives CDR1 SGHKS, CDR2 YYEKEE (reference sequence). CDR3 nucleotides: TGTGCCAGCAGCTTGGCACCATATAGCAATCAGCCCCAGCATTTT. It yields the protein CASSLAPYSNQPQHF.

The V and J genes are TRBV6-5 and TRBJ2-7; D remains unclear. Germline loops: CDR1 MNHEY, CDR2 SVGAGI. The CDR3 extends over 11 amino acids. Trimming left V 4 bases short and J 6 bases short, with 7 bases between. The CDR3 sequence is CASSLKSEQYF. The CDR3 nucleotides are TGTGCCAGCAGTTTAAAATCCGAGCAGTACTTC.

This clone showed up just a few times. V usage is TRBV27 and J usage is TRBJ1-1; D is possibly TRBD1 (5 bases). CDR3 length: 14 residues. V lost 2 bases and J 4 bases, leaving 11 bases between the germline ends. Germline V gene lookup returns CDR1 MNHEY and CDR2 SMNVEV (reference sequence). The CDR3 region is CASSLGGRTTEAFF. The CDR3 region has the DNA TGTGCCAGCAGTTTAGGGGGAAGAACCACTGAAGCTTTCTTT.

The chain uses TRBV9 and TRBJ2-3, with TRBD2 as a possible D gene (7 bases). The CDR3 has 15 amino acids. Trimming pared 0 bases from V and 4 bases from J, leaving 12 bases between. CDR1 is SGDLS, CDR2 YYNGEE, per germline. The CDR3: CASSVGGGASDTQYF. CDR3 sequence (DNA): TGTGCCAGCAGCGTAGGTGGGGGGGCATCAGATACGCAGTATTTT.

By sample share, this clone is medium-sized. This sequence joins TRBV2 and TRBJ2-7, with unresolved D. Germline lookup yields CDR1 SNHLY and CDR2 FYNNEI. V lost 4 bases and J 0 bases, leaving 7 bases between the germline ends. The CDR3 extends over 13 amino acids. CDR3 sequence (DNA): TGTGCCAGCAGTGTGTCATACTCCTACGAGCAGTACTTC. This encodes CASSVSYSYEQYF.

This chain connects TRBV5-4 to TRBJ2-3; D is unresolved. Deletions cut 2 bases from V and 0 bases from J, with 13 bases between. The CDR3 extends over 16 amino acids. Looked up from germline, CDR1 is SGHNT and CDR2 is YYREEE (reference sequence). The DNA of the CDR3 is TGTGCCAGCAGCTTCTCTATTACGGACAGCACAGATACGCAGTATTTT. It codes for CASSFSITDSTDTQYF.

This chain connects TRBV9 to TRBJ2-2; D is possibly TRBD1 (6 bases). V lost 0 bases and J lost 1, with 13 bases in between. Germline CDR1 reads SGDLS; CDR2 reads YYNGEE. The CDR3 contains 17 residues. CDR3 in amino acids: CASSVVYGQKNTGELFF. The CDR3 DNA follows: TGTGCCAGCAGCGTAGTTTATGGACAGAAGAACACCGGGGAGCTGTTTTTT.

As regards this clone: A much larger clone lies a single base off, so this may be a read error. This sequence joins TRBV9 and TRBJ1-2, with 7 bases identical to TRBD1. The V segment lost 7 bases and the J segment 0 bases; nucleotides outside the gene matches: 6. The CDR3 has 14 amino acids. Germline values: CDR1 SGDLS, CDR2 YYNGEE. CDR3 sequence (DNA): TGTGCCAGCGCACAGGGGAGGGCTAACTATGGCTACACCTTC. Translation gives CASAQGRANYGYTF.

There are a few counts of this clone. The CDR3 nucleotides are TGTGCCAGCAGCCTGGGAGGGGATGCCGGAAACACCATATATTTT. Translation gives CASSLGGDAGNTIYF. V gene TRBV9 combines with J gene TRBJ1-3, with D possibly being TRBD1 (5 bases). The V end lost 4 bases, the J end lost 4 bases, and 15 bases lay between the germline ends. Per the germline V gene, CDR1 is SGDLS and CDR2 is YYNGEE. The CDR3 has 15 residues.

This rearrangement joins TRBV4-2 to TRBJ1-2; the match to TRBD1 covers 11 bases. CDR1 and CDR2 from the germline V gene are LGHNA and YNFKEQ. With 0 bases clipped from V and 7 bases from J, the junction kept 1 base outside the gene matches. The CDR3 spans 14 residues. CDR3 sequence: CASSQEGQGGGYTF. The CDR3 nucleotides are TGTGCCAGCAGCCAAGAGGGACAGGGGGGTGGCTACACCTTC.

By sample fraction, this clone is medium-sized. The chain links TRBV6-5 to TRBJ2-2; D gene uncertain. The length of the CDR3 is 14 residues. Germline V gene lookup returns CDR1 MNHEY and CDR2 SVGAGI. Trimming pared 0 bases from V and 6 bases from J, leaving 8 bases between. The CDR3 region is CASSYSSSAGELFF. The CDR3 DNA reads TGTGCCAGCAGTTACTCGTCTTCCGCCGGGGAGCTGTTTTTT.

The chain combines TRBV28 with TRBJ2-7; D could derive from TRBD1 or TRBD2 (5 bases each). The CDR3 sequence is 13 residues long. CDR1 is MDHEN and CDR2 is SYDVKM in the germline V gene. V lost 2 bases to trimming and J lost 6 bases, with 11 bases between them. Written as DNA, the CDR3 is TGTGCCAGCAGTTTAGGGGACCGGAGCGAGCAGTACTTC. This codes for CASSLGDRSEQYF.

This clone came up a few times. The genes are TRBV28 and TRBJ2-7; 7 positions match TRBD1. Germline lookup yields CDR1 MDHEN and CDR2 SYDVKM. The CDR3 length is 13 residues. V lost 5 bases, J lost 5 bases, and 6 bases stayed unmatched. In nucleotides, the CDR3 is TGTGCCAGCAGTCTTGACAGGGTCAACGAGCAGTACTTC. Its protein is CASSLDRVNEQYF.

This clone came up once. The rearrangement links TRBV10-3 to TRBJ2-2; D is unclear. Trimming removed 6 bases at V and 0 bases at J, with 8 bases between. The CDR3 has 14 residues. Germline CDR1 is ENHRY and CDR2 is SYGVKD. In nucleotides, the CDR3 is TGTGCCATCAGGGCTCAAGCGAACACCGGGGAGCTGTTTTTT. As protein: CAIRAQANTGELFF.

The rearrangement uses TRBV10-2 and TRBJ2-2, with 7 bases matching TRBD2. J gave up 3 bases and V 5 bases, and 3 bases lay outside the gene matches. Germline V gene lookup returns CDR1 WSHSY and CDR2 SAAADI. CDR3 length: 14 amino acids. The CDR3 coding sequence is TGCGCCAGCAGTACGGGGGGTGACACCGGGGAGCTGTTTTTT. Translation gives CASSTGGDTGELFF.

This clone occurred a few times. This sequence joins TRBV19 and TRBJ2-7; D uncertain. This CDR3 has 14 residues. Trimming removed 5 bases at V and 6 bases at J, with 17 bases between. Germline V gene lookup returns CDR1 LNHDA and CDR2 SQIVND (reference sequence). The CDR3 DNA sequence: TGTGCCAGTAGTGAAAGGGATCGATGGGTCGAGCAGTACTTC. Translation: CASSERDRWVEQYF.

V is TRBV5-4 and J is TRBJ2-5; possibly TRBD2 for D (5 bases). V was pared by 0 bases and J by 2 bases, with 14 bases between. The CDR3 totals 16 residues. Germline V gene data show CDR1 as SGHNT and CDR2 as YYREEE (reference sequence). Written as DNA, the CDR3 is TGTGCCAGCAGCTTGGACGGAGGTCCGAGGCAAGAGACCCAGTACTTC. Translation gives CASSLDGGPRQETQYF.

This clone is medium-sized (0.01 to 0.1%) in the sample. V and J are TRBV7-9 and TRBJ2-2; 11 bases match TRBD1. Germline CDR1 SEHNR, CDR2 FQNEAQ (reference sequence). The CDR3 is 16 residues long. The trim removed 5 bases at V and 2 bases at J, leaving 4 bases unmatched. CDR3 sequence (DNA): TGTGCCAGCAGCCCTGGGACAGGGGGAAACACCGGGGAGCTGTTTTTT. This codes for CASSPGTGGNTGELFF.